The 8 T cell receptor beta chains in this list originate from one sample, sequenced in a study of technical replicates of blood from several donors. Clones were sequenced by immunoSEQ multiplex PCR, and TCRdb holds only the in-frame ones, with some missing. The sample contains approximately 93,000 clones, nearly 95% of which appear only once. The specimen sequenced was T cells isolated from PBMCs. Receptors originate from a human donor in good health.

CDR3 region: CSVVGSLADGYTF. Written as DNA, the CDR3 is TGCAGCGTTGTTGGCAGCCTAGCTGATGGCTACACCTTC. The chain employs TRBV29-1 and TRBJ1-2; D not resolved. V was shortened by 4 bases and J by 6 bases, with 15 bases between the two germline ends. The CDR3 extends over 13 amino acids. CDR1 is SQVTM, CDR2 ANQGSEA, per germline.

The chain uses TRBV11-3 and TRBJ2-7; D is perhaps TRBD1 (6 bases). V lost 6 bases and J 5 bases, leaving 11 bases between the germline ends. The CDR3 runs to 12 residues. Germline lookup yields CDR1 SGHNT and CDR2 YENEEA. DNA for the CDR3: TGTGCCAGCAGTCAACAGGGCCACGAGCAGTACTTC. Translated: CASSQQGHEQYF.

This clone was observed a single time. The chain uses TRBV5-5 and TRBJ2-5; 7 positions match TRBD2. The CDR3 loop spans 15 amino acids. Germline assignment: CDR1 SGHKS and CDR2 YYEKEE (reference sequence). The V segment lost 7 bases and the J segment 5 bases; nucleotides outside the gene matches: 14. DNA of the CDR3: TGTGCCAGCGGCCCCCGACTGGGGGGGTGGGAGACCCAGTACTTC. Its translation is CASGPRLGGWETQYF.

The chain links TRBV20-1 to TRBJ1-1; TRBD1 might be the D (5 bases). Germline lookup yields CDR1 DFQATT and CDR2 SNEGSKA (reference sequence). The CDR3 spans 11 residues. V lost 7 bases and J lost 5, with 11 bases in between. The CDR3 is CSVSRETEAFF. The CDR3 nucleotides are TGCAGTGTTAGCAGGGAAACTGAAGCTTTCTTT.

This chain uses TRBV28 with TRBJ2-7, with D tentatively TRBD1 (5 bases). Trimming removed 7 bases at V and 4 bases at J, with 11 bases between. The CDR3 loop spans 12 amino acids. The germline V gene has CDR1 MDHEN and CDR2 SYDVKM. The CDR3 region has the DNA TGTGCCAGCAACCAAGGGGCTTACGAGCAGTACTTC. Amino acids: CASNQGAYEQYF.

The CDR3 region is CASTRLAGGSDEQFF. CDR3 nucleotide sequence: TGCGCCAGCACCAGACTAGCGGGGGGAAGCGATGAGCAGTTCTTC. The chain carries TRBV5-1 and TRBJ2-1, with 13 positions matching TRBD2. The junction had 8 bases not matched to a gene; V was cut back by 6 bases and J by 8 bases. This CDR3 contains 15 residues. Germline lookup yields CDR1 SGHRS and CDR2 YFSETQ. The full variable domain, with the rest looked up from reference TRBV5-1 and TRBJ2-1, is KAGVTQTPRYLIKTRGQQVTLSCSPISGHRSVSWYQQTPGQGLQFLFEYFSETQRNKGNFPGRFSGRQFSNSRSEMNVSTLELGDSALYLCASTRLAGGSDEQFFGPGTRLTVL.

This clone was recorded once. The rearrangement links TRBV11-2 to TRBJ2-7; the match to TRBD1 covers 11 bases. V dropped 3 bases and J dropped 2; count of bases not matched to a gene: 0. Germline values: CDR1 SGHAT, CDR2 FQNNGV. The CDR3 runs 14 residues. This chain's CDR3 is CASSLGQGAYEQYF. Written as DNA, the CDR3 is TGTGCCAGCAGCTTGGGACAGGGGGCCTACGAGCAGTACTTC.

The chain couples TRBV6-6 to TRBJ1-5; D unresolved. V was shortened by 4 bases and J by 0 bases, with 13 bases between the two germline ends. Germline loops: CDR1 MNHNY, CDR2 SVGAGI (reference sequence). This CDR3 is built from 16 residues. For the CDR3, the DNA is TGTGCCAGCAGTTCCGCGGCCGTAATTAGCAATCAGCCCCAGCATTTT. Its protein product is CASSSAAVISNQPQHF.